This TCR beta chain was obtained from a study of cytomegalovirus exposure and HLA in healthy donors. The study ran its PCR with 60 Vbeta and 13 Jbeta primers. Profiled with immunoSEQ multiplex PCR; TCRdb holds only in-frame clones, not every one. The table records roughly 120,000 clones, 79% of them present only once. Study-level findings and limits: In vitro work confirmed that a few CMV-associated chains recognize CMV antigens.

On this clone itself: The antigen remains undetermined.

The sample comprised PBMCs. This sequence originates from a man aged 30-40 years in good health and CMV-seropositive.

The CDR3 sequence is CASSFSGGSYEQYF. The DNA for the CDR3 is TGTGCCAGCAGTTTTTCAGGGGGCTCCTACGAGCAGTACTTC. The gene calls are TRBV27 and TRBJ2-7; TRBD1 matches 7 bases. This CDR3 comprises 14 residues. The germline V gene encodes CDR1 MNHEY and CDR2 SMNVEV (reference sequence). V was clipped by 3 bases and J by 0 bases; unmatched bases: 2.